The 6 T cell receptor beta chains listed next were all sequenced from one sample in a study of T cells after yellow fever vaccination (dated by TCRdb to about 2019). Preparation of the library involved 5' RACE. Sequencing was performed on an Illumina NovaSeq 6000. The public reads were quality trimmed at Q25 with fastp and then assembled into clones with MiXCR by TCRdb, keeping productive beta chains. Rows with one shared CDR3 protein collapse into an entry with the most common genes and DNA. The sample includes more than 300,000 distinct CDR3 sequences, with around 4.5% observed a single time. Together, the top ten hold just under 20% of the sample. Taken with the paper, the label for treatment or condition translates to: live attenuated yellow fever vaccine strain. The source material was PBMCs, sampled 15 days after the yellow fever booster vaccination. Receptors originate from a man aged 18 to 35 who received the YFV17D yellow fever vaccine.

The V call is TRBV19, the J call TRBJ1-3; TRBD1 matches at 8 bases. V lost 4 bases, J lost 5 bases, and 19 bases stayed unmatched. CDR1 and CDR2 (germline): LNHDA, SQIVND (reference sequence). The CDR3 is 19 residues long. CDR3 sequence (DNA): TGTGCCAGTAGTACGCGGACAGGGCCTTCATCCATCGCGAGAAACACCATATATTTT. Translating gives CASSTRTGPSSIARNTIYF.

This clonotype was counted at least ten times. V is TRBV12-3 or TRBV12-4 and J is TRBJ1-5; D is unresolved. This CDR3 region has 13 residues. V was cut by 3 bases and J by 3 bases, with 6 bases left in between. The CDR3: CASSFRPNQPQHF. The CDR3 nucleotides are TGTGCCAGCAGTTTTCGACCCAATCAGCCCCAGCATTTT.

There are many counts of this clonotype. The chain combines TRBV7-6 with TRBJ1-2, with 7 bases matching TRBD1. Losses at the gene ends were 2 bases for V and 8 bases for J; bases not matched to a gene: 5. The CDR3 totals 13 residues. Germline assignment: CDR1 SGHVS and CDR2 FNYEAQ. The CDR3 loop is CASSLSTGDGYTF. CDR3 DNA sequence: TGTGCCAGCAGCTTATCCACAGGGGACGGCTACACCTTC. The full variable domain, completed using reference TRBV7-6 and TRBJ1-2, is GAGVSQSPRYKVTKRGQDVALRCDPISGHVSLYWYRQALGQGPEFLTYFNYEAQQDKSGLPNDRFSAERPEGSISTLTIQRTEQRDSAMYRCASSLSTGDGYTFGSGTRLTVV.

This clonotype was found many times. This chain links TRBV4-2 with TRBJ2-2; D is uncertain. This CDR3 is 17 amino acids long. Germline CDR1 and CDR2: LGHNA and YNFKEQ. Between the trimmed V and J ends, which lost 3 bases and 4 bases, there was a span of 18 bases. The CDR3: CASSHSPWVSPTGELFF. CDR3 nucleotide sequence: TGTGCCAGCAGCCATTCGCCGTGGGTCTCCCCCACCGGGGAGCTGTTTTTT.

This clonotype was seen ten or more times. The chain combines TRBV7-2 with TRBJ1-5; no clear D gene. CDR1 is SGHTA and CDR2 is FQGNSA in the germline V gene. Deletions cut 4 bases from V and 3 bases from J, with 10 bases between. The CDR3 sequence is 14 residues long. CDR3 residues: CASSSDGINQPQHF. As DNA, the CDR3 is TGTGCCAGCAGCTCGGACGGAATCAATCAGCCCCAGCATTTT.

This clonotype has a handful of counts. The gene calls are TRBV7-9 and TRBJ1-2, with a weak D call TRBD1 (5 bases). V dropped 6 bases and J dropped 7 bases, with 21 bases sitting between them. The V gene's germline CDR1 is SEHNR and CDR2 FQNEAQ (reference sequence). This CDR3 has 15 residues. The CDR3 nucleotides are TGTGCCAGCAGGGGGCCCGGGCAGATCTATGGTGGCTACACCTTC. It specifies CASRGPGQIYGGYTF.